Listed here are 14 T cell receptor beta chains from one sample, sequenced in a study of blood T cell repertoires in COVID-19. TCRdb's copy holds only in-frame clones and misses some; the assay was immunoSEQ multiplex PCR. The sample has 50,000 to 65,000 clones; roughly 80% are singletons. Specimen: peripheral blood. Every receptor here comes from a woman between 45 and 65 years old with active or convalescent COVID-19.

V is TRBV19 and J is TRBJ2-7; perhaps TRBD2 as D (5 bases). Germline V gene sequence: CDR1 LNHDA, CDR2 SQIVND (reference sequence). The CDR3 covers 15 residues. Trimming removed 10 bases from V and 2 bases from J, with 21 bases in between. The CDR3 nucleotides read TGTGCCACCCGAGGAGGTCCAACGAGCCCCTACGAGCAGTACTTC. It translates to CATRGGPTSPYEQYF.

The V call is TRBV5-4, the J call TRBJ1-6; TRBD1 might be the D (6 bases). Trimming shortened V by 1 base and J by 10 bases, and 15 bases separated the two germline ends. The germline V gene encodes CDR1 SGHNT and CDR2 YYREEE (reference sequence). The CDR3 runs 15 residues. CDR3 region: CASSLTGQSDSPLHF. CDR3 DNA sequence: TGTGCCAGCAGCTTGACCGGACAGTCCGACTCACCCCTCCACTTT.

The chain carries TRBV7-9 and TRBJ2-5; D remains ambiguous. V was cut by 5 bases and J by 4 bases, with 20 bases left in between. Germline-derived CDR1 and CDR2 are SEHNR and FQNEAQ (reference sequence). The CDR3 length is 16 residues. CDR3 bases: TGTGCCAGCAGCCACCCCTGGCGGCCGGATATAGAGACCCAGTACTTC. Translation gives CASSHPWRPDIETQYF.

This clone was observed a handful of times. The chain recombines TRBV9 with TRBJ2-7; possible D gene TRBD1, 5 bases. V was clipped by 3 bases and J by 5 bases, with 21 bases between them. There are 16 residues in the CDR3. Per germline, CDR1 SGDLS and CDR2 YYNGEE. The CDR3 protein is CASSAHGRPMGHEQYF. In nucleotides, the CDR3 is TGTGCCAGCAGCGCCCATGGGCGGCCCATGGGGCACGAGCAGTACTTC. The whole variable domain, filled in from reference TRBV9 and TRBJ2-7, reads DSGVTQTPKHLITATGQRVTLRCSPRSGDLSVYWYQQSLDQGLQFLIQYYNGEERAKGNILERFSAQQFPDLHSELNLSSLELGDSALYFCASSAHGRPMGHEQYFGPGTRLTVT.

CDR3 residues: CASSTQGEKLFF. In DNA, the CDR3 is TGTGCCAGCAGCACCCAGGGGGAAAAACTGTTTTTT. The rearrangement joins TRBV9 to TRBJ1-4; a weak D match, TRBD1 (6 bases). V was trimmed by 4 bases and J by 8 bases, leaving 9 bases between them. The CDR3 has 12 amino acids. CDR1 SGDLS and CDR2 YYNGEE come from the germline V gene.

This clone was seen a handful of times. This chain's CDR3 is CASSLVAVGYTF. The CDR3 DNA is TGTGCCAGCAGCTTGGTAGCGGTTGGCTACACCTTC. The chain recombines TRBV5-6 with TRBJ1-2; D remains ambiguous. CDR3 length equals 12 residues. Germline V gene lookup returns CDR1 SGHDT and CDR2 YYEEEE. V lost 0 bases to trimming and J lost 7 bases, with 7 bases between them.

This clone was seen a handful of times. This chain connects TRBV19 to TRBJ1-4; TRBD1 matches at 9 bases. V trimming: 6 bases; J trimming: 4 bases; junction bases outside the gene matches: 9. Germline V CDR1 and CDR2: LNHDA, SQIVND (reference sequence). The CDR3 contains 16 residues. The CDR3 sequence is CASSDRTGDSNEKLFF. CDR3 bases: TGTGCCAGTAGCGACCGGACAGGGGATAGTAATGAAAAACTGTTTTTT.

CDR3 loop: CASSLGDSRYTGELFF. The DNA for the CDR3 is TGTGCCAGCAGCTTAGGGGACTCTCGTTACACCGGGGAGCTGTTTTTT. The chain joins TRBV7-3 to TRBJ2-2, with TRBD2 as a possible D gene (6 bases). The CDR3 length is 16 residues. The V end lost 2 bases, the J end lost 3 bases, and 13 bases lay between the germline ends. Germline loops: CDR1 SGHTA, CDR2 FQGTGA.

The genes are TRBV18 and TRBJ2-3, with D possibly matching TRBD2 (5 bases). The CDR3 covers 17 residues. Germline CDR1 reads KGHSH; CDR2 reads LQKENI. V lost 3 bases and J lost 1, with 17 bases in between. The CDR3 region is CASSPVWRGSGTDTQYF. The CDR3, as DNA: TGTGCCAGCTCACCTGTATGGAGAGGGTCTGGCACAGATACGCAGTATTTT.

The sample holds one count of this clone. The chain employs TRBV7-9 and TRBJ1-1; unclear D gene. Germline lookup yields CDR1 SEHNR and CDR2 FQNEAQ (reference sequence). V was shortened by 5 bases and J by 4 bases, with 14 bases between the two germline ends. This CDR3 region has 14 residues. In DNA, the CDR3 is TGTGCCAGCAGCCTCCGACCCACGGGCACTGAAGCTTTCTTT. Protein: CASSLRPTGTEAFF.

CDR3 sequence: CASSAREPGGRTMNTEAFF. Written as DNA, the CDR3 is TGTGCCAGCAGTGCTCGGGAACCAGGGGGGAGAACAATGAACACTGAAGCTTTCTTT. The J gene is TRBJ1-1, the V gene TRBV6-4, with 7 bases fitting TRBD1. CDR3 length: 19 amino acids. The germline gives CDR1 MRHNA, CDR2 SNTAGT. V dropped 4 bases and J dropped 0; count of bases not matched to a gene: 17.

The genes are TRBV30 and TRBJ1-1; D is uncertain. The V gene lost 3 bases and the J gene lost 0 bases, with 17 bases spanning the gap. CDR1 and CDR2 (germline): GTSNPN, SVGIG (reference sequence). The CDR3 totals 16 residues. DNA for the CDR3: TGTGCCTGGAGATCGAGTCAGGTCTATTTGAACACTGAAGCTTTCTTT. Encoded protein: CAWRSSQVYLNTEAFF.

This clone turned up a few times. The gene calls are TRBV2 and TRBJ1-4; tentatively, D is TRBD1 (5 bases). This CDR3 region has 15 residues. V lost 7 bases to trimming and J lost 10 bases, with 22 bases between them. Looked up from germline, CDR1 is SNHLY and CDR2 is FYNNEI. CDR3 DNA sequence: TGTGCCAGCACCTCAGGGCTCGGGGGGTATCGAAAACTGTTTTTT. This sequence encodes CASTSGLGGYRKLFF. Based on the CDR3 plus reference TRBV2 and TRBJ1-4, the full variable domain is EPEVTQTPSHQVTQMGQEVILRCVPISNHLYFYWYRQILGQKVEFLVSFYNNEISEKSEIFDDQFSVERPDGSNFTLKIRSTKLEDSAMYFCASTSGLGGYRKLFFGSGTQLSVL.

The J gene is TRBJ2-5, the V gene TRBV6-6, with 9 bases that match TRBD1. Unmatched junction bases numbered 6, after V lost 4 bases and J lost 6 bases. Germline-derived CDR1 and CDR2 are MNHNY and SVGAGI (reference sequence). This CDR3 is built from 14 residues. The CDR3 coding sequence is TGTGCCAGCAGTTCGGCTGGGACAGGGAAGACCCAGTACTTC. This sequence encodes CASSSAGTGKTQYF.